The next 21 T cell receptor beta chains were all read from a single sample in a study of blood T cell repertoires in COVID-19. The protocol was immunoSEQ multiplex PCR, while the TCRdb copy is restricted to in-frame clones and leaves out a portion. The sample has over 15,000 clones; 82% are singletons. Input material: peripheral blood. The source is a human donor in a cohort sampled during active COVID-19.

V is TRBV5-5 and J is TRBJ2-5, with 11 bases lining up with TRBD1. Germline CDR1 is SGHKS and CDR2 is YYEKEE (reference sequence). J gave up 5 bases and V 3 bases, and 12 bases lay outside the gene matches. This CDR3 spans 17 amino acids. The CDR3 nucleotides read TGTGCCAGCAGCTCCGGGACAGGGGGACTAGGAGTCGAGACCCAGTACTTC. It is translated as CASSSGTGGLGVETQYF.

The chain employs TRBV9 and TRBJ1-2; possible D gene TRBD1, 5 bases. V was cut by 3 bases and J by 0 bases, with 12 bases left in between. The CDR3 totals 15 residues. From germline, CDR1 is SGDLS and CDR2 YYNGEE. The CDR3 DNA sequence: TGTGCCAGCAGCGCCCCCGGGGGAACTAACTATGGCTACACCTTC. Amino acids: CASSAPGGTNYGYTF.

The chain recombines TRBV7-9 with TRBJ2-7; D is undetermined. Trimming took off 5 bases at V and 2 bases at J, with 4 bases between the two ends. This CDR3 is built from 11 residues. Germline loops: CDR1 SEHNR, CDR2 FQNEAQ (reference sequence). CDR3 coding DNA: TGTGCCAGCAGCATAACCTACGAGCAGTACTTC. Translating gives CASSITYEQYF.

The chain recombines TRBV4-1 with TRBJ1-3, with 7 nucleotides matching TRBD1. Germline CDR1 and CDR2: MGHRA and YSYEKL. This CDR3 has 15 residues. Trimming took 4 bases from V and 0 from J; bases not matched to a gene: 3. The CDR3 DNA sequence: TGCGCCAGCAGCCGGGACAGCAACTCTGGAAACACCATATATTTT. Translation: CASSRDSNSGNTIYF.

This chain links TRBV7-8 with TRBJ1-5, with D possibly matching TRBD1 (6 bases). The V and J ends lost 1 base and 2 bases respectively, with 15 bases between them. CDR3 length: 17 amino acids. Germline CDR1 reads SGHVS; CDR2 reads FQNEAQ. The CDR3 nucleotides are TGTGCCAGCAGCTTAGTTGTGGTCAGGGGAGGCAATCAGCCCCAGCATTTT. Residues: CASSLVVVRGGNQPQHF.

The chain combines TRBV7-8 with TRBJ2-1, with 7 bases identical to TRBD2. Trimming took 6 bases from V and 4 from J; bases not matched to a gene: 9. Germline V gives CDR1 SGHVS, CDR2 FQNEAQ. CDR3 length: 15 residues. The CDR3: CASSYPGGSYNEQFF. Written as DNA, the CDR3 is TGTGCCAGCAGTTATCCGGGGGGATCTTACAATGAGCAGTTCTTC.

The CDR3: CASSQDRVNEQYF. DNA of the CDR3: TGTGCCAGCTCCCAGGACAGGGTTAACGAGCAGTACTTC. The V gene is TRBV18, the J gene TRBJ2-7, with 8 bases identical to TRBD1. V was clipped by 6 bases and J by 5 bases; unmatched bases: 6. This CDR3 has 13 residues. Germline V lookup: CDR1 KGHSH, CDR2 LQKENI.

V gene TRBV7-9 combines with J gene TRBJ1-4; D possibly corresponds to TRBD1 (6 bases). The CDR3 covers 17 residues. V was clipped by 5 bases and J by 1 base, with 17 bases between them. From germline, CDR1 is SEHNR and CDR2 FQNEAQ (reference sequence). CDR3 region: CASSREAFRGTNEKLFF. Written as DNA, the CDR3 is TGTGCCAGCAGCCGGGAGGCTTTCAGGGGAACTAATGAAAAACTGTTTTTT.

In its sample, this clone was seen once. This chain connects TRBV10-3 to TRBJ1-2, with 9 bases identical to TRBD1. Trimming took 5 bases from V and 3 from J; bases not matched to a gene: 10. Germline loops: CDR1 ENHRY, CDR2 SYGVKD. The CDR3 is 16 residues long. CDR3 coding DNA: TGTGCCATCAGTCTCCGACAGGGGGAGGGGGACTATGGCTACACCTTC. This gives the protein CAISLRQGEGDYGYTF.

The V gene is TRBV28, the J gene TRBJ1-2; D uncertain. V was pared by 7 bases and J by 8 bases, with 17 bases between. The CDR3 has 13 amino acids. CDR1 and CDR2 from the germline V gene are MDHEN and SYDVKM. As DNA, the CDR3 is TGTGCCAGCACCCGAAGTGGAGTAGGAGGCTACACCTTC. This encodes CASTRSGVGGYTF.

J is TRBJ1-2 and V is TRBV28, with D perhaps matching TRBD1 (6 bases). Germline CDR1 and CDR2: MDHEN and SYDVKM. This CDR3 has 12 residues. Trimming took off 9 bases at V and 2 bases at J, with 10 bases between the two ends. The CDR3 spells CASRQANYGYTF. The CDR3 DNA sequence: TGTGCCAGTCGACAGGCAAACTATGGCTACACCTTC.

This clone was found a few times. The rearrangement uses TRBV6-4 and TRBJ2-6; TRBD1 is a possible D gene (6 bases). The germline V gene has CDR1 MRHNA and CDR2 SNTAGT. Deletions cut 3 bases from V and 3 bases from J, with 9 bases between. The CDR3 is 15 residues long. CDR3 region: CASSETGHGANVLTF. CDR3 bases: TGTGCCAGCAGTGAAACAGGGCATGGGGCCAACGTCCTGACTTTC.

The V call is TRBV6-5, the J call TRBJ1-1, with 9 bases aligning to TRBD1. Germline values: CDR1 MNHEY, CDR2 SVGAGI. The CDR3 consists of 15 residues. The V and J ends lost 0 bases and 5 bases, in that order; junction bases with no gene match: 4. CDR3 coding DNA: TGTGCCAGCAGTTACTCTGGACAGGGGAAAACTGAAGCTTTCTTT. Its protein is CASSYSGQGKTEAFF.

The V gene is TRBV19, the J gene TRBJ2-7, with a tentative D call TRBD1 (6 bases). The germline V gene has CDR1 LNHDA and CDR2 SQIVND (reference sequence). This CDR3 contains 15 residues. Trimming took off 7 bases at V and 0 bases at J, with 16 bases between the two ends. The chain's CDR3 is CASTSRRTASYEQYF. As DNA, the CDR3 is TGTGCCAGTACCTCACGCCGGACAGCCTCCTACGAGCAGTACTTC.

This chain connects TRBV28 to TRBJ2-7; weak D call: TRBD2 (6 bases). With 4 bases removed from V and 4 bases from J, the gap between germline ends came to 17 bases. The CDR3 contains 15 residues. Germline CDR1 reads MDHEN; CDR2 reads SYDVKM. The CDR3 reads CASSSHGSFTYEQYF. The CDR3 DNA follows: TGTGCCAGCAGTTCCCACGGGAGCTTTACATACGAGCAGTACTTC.

The chain couples TRBV12-3 or TRBV12-4 to TRBJ2-7; D call uncertain. The CDR3 covers 13 residues. V lost 4 bases and J 3 bases, leaving 10 bases between the germline ends. The CDR3 is CASSSRDIYEQYF. The CDR3 DNA reads as TGTGCCAGCAGTTCCCGAGACATCTACGAGCAGTACTTC.

This clone was picked up a small number of times. The V call is TRBV18, the J call TRBJ2-7; 9 nucleotides line up with TRBD1. The junction had 10 bases not matched to a gene; V was cut back by 5 bases and J by 5 bases. Germline loops: CDR1 KGHSH, CDR2 LQKENI. CDR3 length: 15 residues. DNA of the CDR3: TGTGCCAGCTCATCGAACAGGGGGCGCATCGACGAGCAGTACTTC. Translation gives CASSSNRGRIDEQYF.

The chain is built from TRBV29-1 and TRBJ2-1; TRBD1 matches 7 bases. V shed 0 bases, J shed 8 bases, and the junction held 13 bases outside the gene matches. Germline lookup yields CDR1 SQVTM and CDR2 ANQGSEA. CDR3 length equals 16 residues. The CDR3 DNA reads TGCAGCGTTGAAGATCGTTTACAGCGGACAGGCGATGAGCAGTTCTTC. Translating it yields CSVEDRLQRTGDEQFF.

This clone was seen once. This sequence joins TRBV12-5 and TRBJ2-7; 9 bases align to TRBD1. With 1 base clipped from V and 4 bases from J, the junction kept 11 bases outside the gene matches. The CDR3 has 17 amino acids. Per the germline V gene, CDR1 is LGHNT and CDR2 is FRNRAP. In nucleotides, the CDR3 is TGTGCTAGTGGTTTGGCACAAAAGACAGGGGGAAGGTACGAGCAGTACTTC. It encodes CASGLAQKTGGRYEQYF.

J is TRBJ1-3 and V is TRBV28; 9 bases match TRBD1. CDR1 and CDR2 (germline): MDHEN, SYDVKM. The CDR3 sequence is 18 residues long. Trimming removed 3 bases from V and 3 bases from J; junction bases left unmatched: 12. CDR3 amino acids: CASSFGSFGQGSGNTIYF. CDR3 in DNA: TGTGCCAGCAGTTTCGGTTCGTTTGGACAGGGGAGTGGAAACACCATATATTTT.

The V call is TRBV19, the J call TRBJ2-7, with 9 bases identical to TRBD1. The CDR3 consists of 19 residues. The V and J ends lost 7 bases and 0 bases, in that order; junction bases with no gene match: 19. Germline assignment: CDR1 LNHDA and CDR2 SQIVND (reference sequence). CDR3 bases: TGTGCCAGTAATCATGAATCCGGACAGGGGAGTATGCGCTCCTACGAGCAGTACTTC. Encoded protein: CASNHESGQGSMRSYEQYF. Filled out from reference TRBV19 and TRBJ2-7, the complete variable domain reads DGGITQSPKYLFRKEGQNVTLSCEQNLNHDAMYWYRQDPGQGLRLIYYSQIVNDFQKGDIAEGYSVSREKKESFPLTVTSAQKNPTAFYLCASNHESGQGSMRSYEQYFGPGTRLTVT.